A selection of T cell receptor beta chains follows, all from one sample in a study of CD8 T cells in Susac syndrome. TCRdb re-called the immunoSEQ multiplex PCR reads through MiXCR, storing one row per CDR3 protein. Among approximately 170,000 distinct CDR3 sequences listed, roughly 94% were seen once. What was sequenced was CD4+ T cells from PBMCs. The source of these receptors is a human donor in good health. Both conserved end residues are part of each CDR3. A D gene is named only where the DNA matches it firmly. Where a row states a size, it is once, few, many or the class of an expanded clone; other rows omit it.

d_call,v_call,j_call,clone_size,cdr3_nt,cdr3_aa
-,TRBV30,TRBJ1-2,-,TGTGCCTGGAGCGCCCCCGCCCAGATCTATGGCTACACCTTC,CAWSAPAQIYGYTF
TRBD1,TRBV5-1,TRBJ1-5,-,TGCGCCAGCAGCCTCGGGACAGGGGCGTATAGCAATCAGCCCCAGCATTTT,CASSLGTGAYSNQPQHF
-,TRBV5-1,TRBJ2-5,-,TGCGCCAGCAGCTTGAGCACAATCCAAGAGACCCAGTACTTC,CASSLSTIQETQYF
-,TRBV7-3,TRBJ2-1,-,TGTGCCAGCAGCCCCTCCCGGAGCTCCTACAATGAGCAGTTCTTC,CASSPSRSSYNEQFF
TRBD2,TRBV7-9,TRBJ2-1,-,TGTGCCAGCAGCTTATCGGGACTAGCGGACTACAATGAGCAGTTCTTC,CASSLSGLADYNEQFF
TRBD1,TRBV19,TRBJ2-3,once,TGTGCCAGTAGTACCCAGGGGGCAGTGACAGATACGCAGTATTTT,CASSTQGAVTDTQYF
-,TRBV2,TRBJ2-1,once,TGTGCTGGCGGGCTAGCGTCCTACAATGAGCAGTTCTTC,CAGGLASYNEQFF
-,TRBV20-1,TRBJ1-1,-,TGCAGTGCCCCGAGCTCTGAACCCGCTTTCTTT,CSAPSSEPAFF
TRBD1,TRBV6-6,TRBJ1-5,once,TGTGCCAGCAGTCAGGGGACAGGGGGCATTCAGCCCCAGCATTTT,CASSQGTGGIQPQHF
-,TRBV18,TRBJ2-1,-,TGTGCCAGCTCACCACGCTCTTTGGGGGGGGCCGGTGGCAATGAGCAGTTCTTC,CASSPRSLGGAGGNEQFF
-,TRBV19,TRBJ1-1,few,TGTGCCAGTAGAGACAGGAACACTGAAGCTTTCTTT,CASRDRNTEAFF
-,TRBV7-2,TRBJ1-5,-,TGTGCCAGCAGCTTGGGGGGGGCAGGACAGCCCCAGCATTTT,CASSLGGAGQPQHF
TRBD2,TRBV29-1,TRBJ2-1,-,TGCAGCCCCGGGGGAGGGGCAACGGATGAGCAGTTCTTC,CSPGGGATDEQFF